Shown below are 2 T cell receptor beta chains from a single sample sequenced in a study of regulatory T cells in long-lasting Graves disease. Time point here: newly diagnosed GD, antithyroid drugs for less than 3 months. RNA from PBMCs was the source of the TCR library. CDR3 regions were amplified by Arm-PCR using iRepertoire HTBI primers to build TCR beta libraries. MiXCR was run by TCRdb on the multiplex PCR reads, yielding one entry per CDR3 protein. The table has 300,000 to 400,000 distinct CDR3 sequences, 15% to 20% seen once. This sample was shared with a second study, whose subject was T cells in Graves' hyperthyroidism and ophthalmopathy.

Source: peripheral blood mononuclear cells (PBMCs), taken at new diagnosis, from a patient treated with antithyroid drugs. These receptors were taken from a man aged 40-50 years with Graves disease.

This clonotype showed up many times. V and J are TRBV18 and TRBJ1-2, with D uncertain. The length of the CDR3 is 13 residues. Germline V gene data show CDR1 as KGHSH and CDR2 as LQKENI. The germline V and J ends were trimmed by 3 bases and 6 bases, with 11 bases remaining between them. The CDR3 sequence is CASSPSGRDGYTF. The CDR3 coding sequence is TGTGCCAGCTCACCCTCAGGTCGAGATGGCTACACCTTC.

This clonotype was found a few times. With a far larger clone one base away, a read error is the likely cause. The CDR3 loop reads CASSGLTSVYEQYF. CDR3 coding DNA: TGTGCCAGCAGCGGCCTGACTAGCGTCTATGAGCAGTACTTC. The V gene is TRBV7-2, the J gene TRBJ2-7, with TRBD2 matching 8 bases. In germline, CDR1 is SGHTA, CDR2 FQGNSA. V was clipped by 5 bases and J by 7 bases; unmatched bases: 10. The CDR3 extends over 14 amino acids.